These 7 T cell receptor beta chains came from one sample sequenced in a study of blood T cell repertoires in COVID-19. Profiling relied on immunoSEQ multiplex PCR, and the TCRdb table lists in-frame clones only, not all of them. This repertoire shows tens of thousands of clones, about 90% found once; its top ten account for approximately 6%. Sequencing used peripheral blood. These receptors all stem from a man between 70 and 80 years old with active COVID-19.

This clone was observed once. The chain has TRBV2 and TRBJ1-2; D might be TRBD1 (5 bases). Germline CDR1 is SNHLY and CDR2 is FYNNEI. The V end was cut by 3 bases, the J end by 6 bases, with 11 bases between. The CDR3 length is 13 residues. DNA of the CDR3: TGTGCCAGCAGTGACTCCAGGGAGGATGGCTACACCTTC. Residues: CASSDSREDGYTF.

The chain recombines TRBV4-3 with TRBJ2-7; D might be TRBD1 (5 bases). V gave up 2 bases and J gave up 1 base, with 6 bases separating them. This CDR3 contains 13 residues. Germline V lookup: CDR1 LGHNA, CDR2 YSLEER. The CDR3 region has the DNA TGCGCCAGCAGCCAACAGGGATCCTACGAGCAGTACTTC. It specifies CASSQQGSYEQYF.

The J gene is TRBJ2-5, the V gene TRBV7-2, with a weak D call TRBD2 (5 bases). V was cut by 1 base and J by 4 bases, with 7 bases left in between. The CDR3 spans 13 residues. The germline gives CDR1 SGHTA, CDR2 FQGNSA. The CDR3 DNA reads TGTGCCAGCAGCTTAGTCCTAGCAGAGACCCAGTACTTC. Translating it yields CASSLVLAETQYF.

In its sample, this clone was seen once. The chain has TRBV5-1 and TRBJ1-5, with D perhaps matching TRBD1 (6 bases). Trimming removed 4 bases from V and 6 bases from J, with 14 bases in between. Germline V gene data show CDR1 as SGHRS and CDR2 as YFSETQ. The CDR3 length is 14 residues. CDR3 coding DNA: TGCGCCAGCAGCGACCTGGGGGGGGCTCAGCCCCAGCATTTT. Its protein product is CASSDLGGAQPQHF.

The chain uses TRBV7-2 and TRBJ1-2; 9 bases are a match to TRBD1. Per germline, CDR1 SGHTA and CDR2 FQGNSA. V lost 4 bases, J lost 7 bases, and 19 bases stayed unmatched. The CDR3 consists of 18 residues. This chain's CDR3 is CASSSTLIGGQGVGGYTF. DNA for the CDR3: TGTGCCAGCAGCTCTACCCTTATTGGGGGACAGGGTGTGGGTGGCTACACCTTC. The full variable domain, its missing parts supplied by reference TRBV7-2 and TRBJ1-2, is GAGVSQSPSNKVTEKGKDVELRCDPISGHTALYWYRQSLGQGLEFLIYFQGNSAPDKSGLPSDRFSAERTGGSVSTLTIQRTQQEDSAVYLCASSSTLIGGQGVGGYTFGSGTRLTVV.

The CDR3 DNA follows: TGTGCCAGCAGTGAAGGGACAGGGGACACTGAAGCTTTCTTT. This codes for CASSEGTGDTEAFF. The gene calls are TRBV6-1 and TRBJ1-1, with 9 bases lining up with TRBD1. V shed 1 base, J shed 3 bases, and the junction held 0 bases outside the gene matches. CDR3 length equals 14 residues. Germline loops: CDR1 MNHNS, CDR2 SASEGT.

The CDR3, as DNA: TGTGCCAGCAGCCGGGACGGGACATACGAGCAGTACTTC. It is translated as CASSRDGTYEQYF. The J gene is TRBJ2-7, the V gene TRBV12-3 or TRBV12-4; D is possibly TRBD1 (6 bases). The CDR3 length is 13 residues. The V and J ends lost 6 bases and 4 bases respectively, with 13 bases between them.